This paragraph reports one T cell receptor (beta chain). RNA, at about 0.45 to 1 ug, was reverse transcribed with random hexamers. immunoSEQ multiplex PCR amplified TCR beta CDR3 across 54 Vbeta, 13 Jbeta. In TCRdb, the immunoSEQ multiplex PCR reads were re-called with MiXCR into one record per CDR3 protein. The data contain around 140,000 distinct CDR3 sequences, approximately 93% of them singletons. The data derive from a study of CD8 T cells in Susac syndrome. This CDR3 contains 15 residues. Germline V CDR1 and CDR2: SGHNT, YYREEE (reference sequence). Losses at the gene ends were 2 bases for V and 6 bases for J; bases not matched to a gene: 8. In blood CD8+ and CD4+ T cells, TCR beta underwent sequencing. The CD8+ and CD4+ T cells were isolated magnetically using a negative isolation approach, whereas the TEMRA cells were enriched by FACS.

Sequencing was performed on CD4+ T cells from PBMCs. J is TRBJ1-2 and V is TRBV5-4, with 9 bases lining up with TRBD1. The clonotype comes from a human donor in good health. The CDR3 bases are TGTGCCAGCAGCTTACAGGGGGCAGCCTTCCATGGCTACACCTTC. Translating it yields CASSLQGAAFHGYTF.